These T cell receptor beta chains were read from a single sample in a study of T-cell reconstitution after alpha-beta-depleted transplantation in children. In TCRdb, the PCR reads were re-called with MiXCR into one record per CDR3 protein. The sample includes roughly 670,000 distinct CDR3 sequences, approximately 14% of them seen just once. The source material was PBMCs, sampled before TCRalphabeta/CD19-depleted stem cell transplant. These receptors were taken from a girl under 10 years old with congenital amegakaryocytic thrombocytopenia, due to receive a stem cell transplant. Both conserved end residues are part of each CDR3. D genes are given only for firm matches. Clone size is shown for a subset of rows, as once, few, many or a class of expanded clone.

clone size | J gene | D gene | V gene | CDR3 DNA | CDR3 protein
- | TRBJ2-1 | - | TRBV12-3/TRBV12-4 | TGTGCCAGCAAGCAATTCGACACATCCTACAATGAGCAGTTCTTC | CASKQFDTSYNEQFF
few | TRBJ2-7 | - | TRBV3-1 | TGTGCCAGCAGCCAGAAGACAGAGAGGGTCTTAGGCGGTACGGGCTACGAGCAGTACTTC | CASSQKTERVLGGTGYEQYF
- | TRBJ1-5 | TRBD1 | TRBV20-1 | TGCAGTGTTCGGGACAGGCGCAATCAGCCCCAGCATTTT | CSVRDRRNQPQHF
- | TRBJ2-3 | TRBD2 | TRBV28 | TGTGCCTTGGGAGCTAGCGGGGGGAGGGGGGACGCTCCAGATACGCAGTATTTT | CALGASGGRGDAPDTQYF
many | TRBJ2-3 | - | TRBV10-3 | TGTGCCACCCAGGTTTCTAGCACAGATACGCAGTATTTT | CATQVSSTDTQYF
many | TRBJ2-4 | - | TRBV5-1 | TGCGCCAGCAGCTTGGTTGGGGAAGCCAAAAACATTCAGTACTTC | CASSLVGEAKNIQYF
few | TRBJ2-1 | TRBD2 | TRBV9 | TGTGCCAGCAACAATGCGGGAGAAGGCGAGCAGTTCTTC | CASNNAGEGEQFF
many | TRBJ2-5 | - | TRBV10-3 | TGTGCCATCAGTGAGTCGGACTCCCGGGGGACCCAGTACTTC | CAISESDSRGTQYF
many | TRBJ1-2 | - | TRBV5-1 | TGCGCCAGCAGCTTGGACAAGGATACGTCGGGCTACACCTTC | CASSLDKDTSGYTF
- | TRBJ2-1 | - | TRBV7-2 | TGTGCCAGCAGCCTGGACTATTCCGAGTTCTTC | CASSLDYSEFF
many | TRBJ2-7 | TRBD2 | TRBV7-2 | TGTGCCAGCAGCTTAGTGGGGGTAGCGGGGCTCCCCTACGAGCAGTACTTC | CASSLVGVAGLPYEQYF
many | TRBJ2-1 | TRBD1 | TRBV12-3/TRBV12-4 | TGTGCCAGCACTTACAGGGTGGGACAGGACTACAATGAGCAGTTCTTC | CASTYRVGQDYNEQFF
many | TRBJ1-5 | - | TRBV10-2 | TGCGCCAGCAGTGAGCGGCTACAGGGCCCTGATAGTCAGCCCCAGCATTTT | CASSERLQGPDSQPQHF
once | TRBJ2-1 | - | TRBV11-2 | TGTGCCAGCAGCTGGATGGATAAGGGGGAGCAGTTCTTC | CASSWMDKGEQFF
few | TRBJ2-3 | - | TRBV29-1 | TGCAGCGTTGCCGTGATGGGGGAGCCCACAGATACGCAGTATTTT | CSVAVMGEPTDTQYF
- | TRBJ2-1 | - | TRBV5-1 | TGCGCCAGCAGCTCTCAGGGGGGGAGCTCCTACAATGAGCAGCTCTTC | CASSSQGGSSYNEQLF
many | TRBJ2-5 | TRBD2 | TRBV20-1 | TGCAGTGCTCCGGGACTAGCGGGGGGCTCGACCCAGTACTTC | CSAPGLAGGSTQYF
few | TRBJ2-3 | - | TRBV3-1 | TGTGCCAGCAGCCCCTCCCTTGAAACGGGGACAGATACGCAGTATTTT | CASSPSLETGTDTQYF
many | TRBJ2-1 | - | TRBV7-2 | TGTGCCAGCAGTTCGGACTTTAGATCCAATGAGCAGTTCTTC | CASSSDFRSNEQFF
- | TRBJ2-2 | - | TRBV4-1 | TGCGCCAGCAGCCAAGATGCGGACGGGTCCGGGGAGCTGTTTTTT | CASSQDADGSGELFF
- | TRBJ2-3 | - | TRBV12-3/TRBV12-4 | TGTGCCAGCAGTCCCACAAGTGTATGGGCAGATACGCAGTATTTT | CASSPTSVWADTQYF
many | TRBJ2-1 | - | TRBV28 | TGTGCCAGCAGTTTTGGCCCGCCAGGCCTAAATGAGCAGTTCTTC | CASSFGPPGLNEQFF
many | TRBJ1-4 | - | TRBV5-1 | TGCGCCAGCTCCATCGGGGGTGGAGAAAAACTGTTTTTT | CASSIGGGEKLFF
few | TRBJ2-1 | TRBD2 | TRBV12-3/TRBV12-4 | TGTGCCAGCAGCGACCGTACTAGCGGGAGAAGCGATGAGCAGTTCTTC | CASSDRTSGRSDEQFF
few | TRBJ2-5 | TRBD1 | TRBV3-1 | TGTGCCAGCAGCCAATCTACAGGGGGCCAAGAGACCCAGTACTTC | CASSQSTGGQETQYF
few | TRBJ2-1 | TRBD2 | TRBV7-6 | TGTGCCAGCAGCGGGGCTAGCGGGAGTAGGTATGAGCAGTTCTTC | CASSGASGSRYEQFF
many | TRBJ2-7 | TRBD1 | TRBV7-9 | TGTGCCAGCAGTTTACCCTCCGGGACAGGGATCTACGAGCAGTACTTC | CASSLPSGTGIYEQYF
many | TRBJ2-3 | - | TRBV12-3/TRBV12-4 | TGTGCCAGCTCAAAGGCGTTGGTGACAGATACGCAGTATTTT | CASSKALVTDTQYF
- | TRBJ1-2 | - | TRBV3-1 | TGTGCCAGCAGCCAAGATGTCTCGGGGGCTAACTATGGCTACACCTTC | CASSQDVSGANYGYTF
many | TRBJ2-5 | - | TRBV7-2 | TGTGCCAGCAGCTTAGGTCAGGGGACGAAGACCCAGTACTTC | CASSLGQGTKTQYF
many | TRBJ2-1 | TRBD2 | TRBV12-3/TRBV12-4 | TGTGCCAGCACCCCTAGCGGTTCCTACAATGAGCAGTTCTTC | CASTPSGSYNEQFF
- | TRBJ2-7 | - | TRBV6-4 | TGTGCCAGCGTAGGCCTCTACGAGCAGTACTTC | CASVGLYEQYF
few | TRBJ2-1 | - | TRBV29-1 | TGCAGCGTTGAGGTGGGCCAGGGGCAGTTCTTC | CSVEVGQGQFF
few | TRBJ2-7 | - | TRBV12-3/TRBV12-4 | TGTGCCAGCACCAGAGCTACTGACCGCAGCTCCTACGAGCAGTACTTC | CASTRATDRSSYEQYF
few | TRBJ2-7 | - | TRBV5-1 | TGCGCCAGCAGCCGTGAGGGGATAAGTGGTTACGAGCAGTACTTC | CASSREGISGYEQYF
many | TRBJ1-2 | - | TRBV15 | TGTGCCACCAGCACAATGACATATGGCTACACCTTC | CATSTMTYGYTF
- | TRBJ2-2 | TRBD2 | TRBV23-1 | TGCGCCAGCAGTCAATCGGCTAGCGGGAGGACGAACACCGGGGAGCTGTTTTTT | CASSQSASGRTNTGELFF
many | TRBJ2-7 | - | TRBV29-1 | TGCAGCGTTGAAGGAGGGGATCCCTACGAGCAGTACTTC | CSVEGGDPYEQYF
- | TRBJ2-1 | TRBD2 | TRBV20-1 | TGCAGTGCTGGGACTAGATCGCCCCGTAGTGAGCAGTTCTTC | CSAGTRSPRSEQFF